These 24 T cell receptor beta chains were all obtained from the same sample, sequenced in a study of T cell repertoires in cytomegalovirus infection (dated by TCRdb to about 2019). The sequencer listed for this sample is Illumina HiSeq 1500. The public sequencing data were trimmed at Q25 with fastp and processed into clonotypes with MiXCR by TCRdb, which kept only in-frame beta chains. Entries that share a CDR3 protein sequence are merged under the most common genes and DNA. The sample table lists almost 550,000 distinct CDR3 sequences, more than 15% of them with a count of one. Roughly 25% of the sample goes to the ten largest clones. Sequenced material: CD8+ T cells from PBMCs. These receptor sequences come from a human donor in good health (CMV status not recorded). Some clones in this sample may be carry-over from other donors' samples.

The chain joins TRBV12-3 or TRBV12-4 to TRBJ2-7, with TRBD2 matching 14 bases. J was trimmed by 5 bases and V by 5 bases; bases with no gene match: 2. This CDR3 has 14 amino acids. CDR3 bases: TGTGCCAGCAGTCAGACTAGCGGGAGGGACGAGCAGTACTTC. Translation gives CASSQTSGRDEQYF.

This clonotype has ten or more counts. The genes are TRBV7-2 and TRBJ1-2; possibly TRBD1 for D (6 bases). The CDR3 loop spans 14 amino acids. From germline, CDR1 is SGHTA and CDR2 FQGNSA. The ends were cut back, 2 bases at V and 5 bases at J, with 12 bases in the middle. Written as DNA, the CDR3 is TGTGCCAGCAGCTTATTAGGGACACTTTATGGCTACACCTTC. Translating it yields CASSLLGTLYGYTF.

The chain recombines TRBV4-2 with TRBJ2-1; TRBD2 agrees at 11 bases. CDR1 is LGHNA, CDR2 YNFKEQ, per germline. The CDR3 has 18 residues. Trimming at V came to 4 bases and at J to 0 bases, leaving 8 bases not matched to a gene. The CDR3 sequence is CASSLGTSGLSSYNEQFF. CDR3 DNA: TGTGCCAGCAGCCTTGGGACTAGCGGATTAAGCTCCTACAATGAGCAGTTCTTC.

The V gene is TRBV4-2, the J gene TRBJ2-5; TRBD2 agrees at 7 bases. CDR1 and CDR2 (germline): LGHNA, YNFKEQ. V gave up 4 bases and J gave up 5 bases; unmatched junction bases: 10. This CDR3 contains 15 residues. The CDR3 nucleotides read TGTGCCAGCAGCCCCCAGGAGGCGGGAGTCGAGACCCAGTACTTC. This codes for CASSPQEAGVETQYF.

This clonotype was counted at least ten times. The genes are TRBV6-5 and TRBJ1-5; 7 nucleotides align to TRBD1. Losses at the gene ends were 5 bases for V and 7 bases for J; bases not matched to a gene: 5. The CDR3 contains 13 residues. The germline CDR1 and CDR2 sequences are MNHEY and SVGAGI. CDR3 loop: CASSPTGLQPQHF. CDR3 bases: TGTGCCAGCAGTCCGACAGGGCTGCAGCCCCAGCATTTT.

This clonotype has just a few counts. The gene calls are TRBV2 and TRBJ1-1, with D uncertain. CDR3 length: 12 residues. The ends were cut back, 9 bases at V and 6 bases at J, with 14 bases in the middle. Germline values: CDR1 SNHLY, CDR2 FYNNEI. The CDR3 sequence: CARDDIRAEAFF. In nucleotides, the CDR3 is TGTGCCAGAGATGACATAAGAGCTGAAGCTTTCTTT.

This clonotype was recorded once. V and J are TRBV3-1 and TRBJ1-5; the D gene is possibly TRBD1 (6 bases). The ends were cut back, 1 base at V and 4 bases at J, with 17 bases in the middle. Germline V gene data show CDR1 as LGHDT and CDR2 as YNNKEL (reference sequence). The CDR3 extends over 17 amino acids. CDR3: CASSQGGGPRSNQPQHF. CDR3 coding DNA: TGTGCCAGCAGCCAAGGCGGGGGGCCCCGGTCTAATCAGCCCCAGCATTTT.

This sequence joins TRBV4-1 and TRBJ1-2, with TRBD1 as a possible D gene (5 bases). The length of the CDR3 is 16 residues. Germline V lookup: CDR1 MGHRA, CDR2 YSYEKL. Trimming removed 0 bases at V and 0 bases at J, with 11 bases between. CDR3 sequence reads: CASSQDWTDTNYGYTF. In nucleotides, the CDR3 is TGCGCCAGCAGCCAAGATTGGACGGACACTAACTATGGCTACACCTTC.

The table lists this clonotype with many counts. The chain recombines TRBV7-9 with TRBJ1-2; D is ambiguous. Deletions cut 1 base from V and 0 bases from J, with 9 bases between. The CDR3 is 15 amino acids. From germline, CDR1 is SEHNR and CDR2 FQNEAQ (reference sequence). CDR3 nucleotides: TGTGCCAGCAGCTTAGGGGATTCCGCTAACTATGGCTACACCTTC. The encoded protein is CASSLGDSANYGYTF.

The V call is TRBV7-8, the J call TRBJ2-7; D gene uncertain. The V end lost 4 bases, the J end lost 7 bases, and 17 bases lay between the germline ends. There are 14 residues in the CDR3. Per the germline V gene, CDR1 is SGHVS and CDR2 is FQNEAQ. CDR3 region: CASSWKTPAEEQYF. The CDR3 DNA follows: TGTGCCAGCAGCTGGAAAACCCCGGCGGAGGAGCAGTACTTC.

The chain couples TRBV6-1 to TRBJ2-5, with 10 bases fitting TRBD1. CDR1 is MNHNS, CDR2 SASEGT, per germline. Trimming took 1 base from V and 3 from J; bases not matched to a gene: 5. The CDR3 sequence is 16 residues long. The CDR3 sequence: CASSEVIGTGEETQYF. The DNA for the CDR3 is TGTGCCAGCAGTGAAGTTATCGGGACAGGGGAAGAGACCCAGTACTTC.

The chain uses TRBV10-3 and TRBJ1-1; D ambiguous. The CDR3 length is 12 residues. Germline V gives CDR1 ENHRY, CDR2 SYGVKD. V lost 2 bases to trimming and J lost 2 bases, with 3 bases between them. This chain's CDR3 is CAISEPNTEAFF. CDR3 in DNA: TGTGCCATCAGTGAGCCAAACACTGAAGCTTTCTTT.

This clonotype has only a few counts. The chain combines TRBV29-1 with TRBJ2-6; D uncertain. Looked up from germline, CDR1 is SQVTM and CDR2 is ANQGSEA. The CDR3 contains 14 residues. Trimming removed 7 bases from V and 0 bases from J, with 10 bases in between. CDR3 in amino acids: CSAPSGSGANVLTF. CDR3 DNA sequence: TGCAGCGCTCCTAGTGGCTCTGGGGCCAACGTCCTGACTTTC. Combining the CDR3 with reference TRBV29-1 and TRBJ2-6 gives the whole variable domain SAVISQKPSRDICQRGTSLTIQCQVDSQVTMMFWYRQQPGQSLTLIATANQGSEATYESGFVIDKFPISRPNLTFSTLTVSNMSPEDSSIYLCSAPSGSGANVLTFGAGSRLTVL.

This clonotype was seen repeatedly, ten times or more. The V and J genes are TRBV7-9 and TRBJ1-1, with TRBD1 identical over 7 bases. This CDR3 has 14 amino acids. The V gene's germline CDR1 is SEHNR and CDR2 FQNEAQ (reference sequence). The V segment lost 6 bases and the J segment 1 base; nucleotides outside the gene matches: 5. The DNA for the CDR3 is TGTGCCAGCAGTCCACAGGGGCCGAACACTGAAGCTTTCTTT. Translating it yields CASSPQGPNTEAFF.

The chain is built from TRBV5-4 and TRBJ2-3; D is perhaps TRBD2 (6 bases). Germline lookup yields CDR1 SGHNT and CDR2 YYREEE (reference sequence). The CDR3 spans 16 residues. Trimming cost V 0 bases and J 0 bases, with 11 bases left between them. CDR3 coding DNA: TGTGCCAGCAGCTTGGAGGGCGGGACCAGCACAGATACGCAGTATTTT. This translates into CASSLEGGTSTDTQYF.

This clonotype has just a few counts. The V and J genes are TRBV27 and TRBJ2-1, with D perhaps matching TRBD1 or TRBD2 (5 bases each). This CDR3 is 15 amino acids long. V was clipped by 2 bases and J by 3 bases, with 11 bases between them. The germline gives CDR1 MNHEY, CDR2 SMNVEV (reference sequence). The CDR3 region is CASSLGGELYNEQFF. Here the CDR3 DNA reads TGTGCCAGCAGTTTAGGGGGAGAACTCTACAATGAGCAGTTCTTC.

For the CDR3, the DNA is TGTGCCAGCAGCCAAGGGCTTGTTTACGAGCAGTACTTC. Protein sequence: CASSQGLVYEQYF. V gene TRBV3-1 combines with J gene TRBJ2-7, with D unclear. Germline CDR1 LGHDT, CDR2 YNNKEL (reference sequence). V was clipped by 1 base and J by 4 bases, with 8 bases between them. The CDR3 loop spans 13 amino acids.

A remark on this clonotype: Being one base from a much bigger clone, this may be a read error. It is likely a read error, because the conserved phenylalanine at the end of the CDR3 is missing. The chain joins TRBV7-6 to TRBJ1-1, with TRBD1 identical over 9 bases. This CDR3 has 15 amino acids. Per the germline V gene, CDR1 is SGHVS and CDR2 is FNYEAQ. Germline trimming cut 4 bases from V and 1 base from J; bases unmatched to any gene: 4. DNA for the CDR3: TGTGCCAGCAGCTCTGGACAGGGGCGGAACACTGAAGCTTTCTCT. It is translated as CASSSGQGRNTEAFS.

V usage is TRBV6-1 and J usage is TRBJ1-1, with D maybe TRBD1 (5 bases). The length of the CDR3 is 14 residues. V was shortened by 2 bases and J by 5 bases, with 12 bases between the two germline ends. CDR1 is MNHNS, CDR2 SASEGT, per germline. The chain's CDR3 is CASSEFRVLTEAFF. The DNA of the CDR3 is TGTGCCAGCAGTGAATTCAGGGTCCTTACTGAAGCTTTCTTT.

The sample holds many counts of this clonotype. The chain couples TRBV12-3 or TRBV12-4 to TRBJ2-1; D is ambiguous. This CDR3 has 15 residues. V lost 5 bases, J lost 0 bases, and 11 bases lay in between. The CDR3 is CASSGWTASYNEQFF. The CDR3 bases are TGTGCCAGCAGTGGTTGGACCGCCTCCTACAATGAGCAGTTCTTC.

The chain joins TRBV9 to TRBJ2-1; 9 bases align to TRBD1. V shed 3 bases and J 8 bases; nucleotides not matched to a gene: 9. The CDR3 spans 15 residues. The germline V gene has CDR1 SGDLS and CDR2 YYNGEE. Written as DNA, the CDR3 is TGTGCCAGCAGCGGATCCGGGACAGGGTTCGATGAGCAGTTCTTC. Amino acid sequence: CASSGSGTGFDEQFF.

Only a few counts were recorded for this clonotype. The chain uses TRBV6-1 and TRBJ1-1; D is ambiguous. The germline CDR1 and CDR2 sequences are MNHNS and SASEGT. Trimming stripped 5 bases from V and 1 base from J, with 11 bases between. The CDR3 is made up of 14 amino acids. The CDR3: CASSYNRRNTEAFF. The CDR3 DNA reads as TGTGCCAGCAGTTACAACAGAAGGAACACTGAAGCTTTCTTT.

The sample holds a few counts of this clonotype. This chain joins TRBV3-1 and TRBJ1-5; no firm D call. The germline V gene encodes CDR1 LGHDT and CDR2 YNNKEL (reference sequence). V lost 5 bases, J lost 1 base, and 12 bases lay in between. The CDR3 consists of 15 residues. As DNA, the CDR3 is TGTGCCAGCAGCACTAACACGGGGAGCAATCAGCCCCAGCATTTT. This translates into CASSTNTGSNQPQHF.

This clonotype has a count of ten or more. The J gene is TRBJ1-5, the V gene TRBV15, with D perhaps matching TRBD1 (6 bases). Trimming stripped 0 bases from V and 6 bases from J, with 15 bases between. The CDR3 consists of 16 residues. Germline CDR1 and CDR2: LNHNV and YYDKDF (reference sequence). As DNA, the CDR3 is TGTGCCACCAGCAGAGACCGGCGGGGGGGCAGTCAGCCCCAGCATTTT. This sequence encodes CATSRDRRGGSQPQHF.